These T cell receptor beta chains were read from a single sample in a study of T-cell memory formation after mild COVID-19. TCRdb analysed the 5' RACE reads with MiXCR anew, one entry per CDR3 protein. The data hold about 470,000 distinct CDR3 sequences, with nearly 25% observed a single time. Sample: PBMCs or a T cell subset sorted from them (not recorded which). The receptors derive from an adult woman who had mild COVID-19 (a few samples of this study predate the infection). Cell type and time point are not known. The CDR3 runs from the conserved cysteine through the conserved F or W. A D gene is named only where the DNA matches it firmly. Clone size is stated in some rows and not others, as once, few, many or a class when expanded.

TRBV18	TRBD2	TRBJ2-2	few	CASSPSTSGVTGELFF	TGTGCCAGCTCACCTTCGACTAGCGGGGTCACCGGGGAGCTGTTTTTT
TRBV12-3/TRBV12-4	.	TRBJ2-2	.	CASSPGLRANTGELFF	TGTGCCAGCAGCCCGGGACTTCGAGCGAACACCGGGGAGCTGTTTTTT
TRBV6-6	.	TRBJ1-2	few	CASTRHKGSYGYTF	TGTGCCAGCACCCGACACAAGGGGTCCTATGGCTACACCTTC
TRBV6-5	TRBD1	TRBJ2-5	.	CASSYGGQQETQYF	TGTGCCAGCAGTTACGGGGGACAGCAAGAGACCCAGTACTTC
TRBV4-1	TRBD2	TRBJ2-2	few	CASSRLGRDGELFF	TGCGCCAGCAGCCGGCTGGGGAGGGACGGGGAGCTGTTTTTT
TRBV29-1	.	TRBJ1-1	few	CSVEPGAMNTEAFF	TGCAGCGTTGAACCCGGAGCAATGAACACTGAAGCTTTCTTT
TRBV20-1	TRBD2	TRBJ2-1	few	CSAISGSSYNEQFF	TGCAGTGCTATTAGCGGGAGCTCCTACAATGAGCAGTTCTTC
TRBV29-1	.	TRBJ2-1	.	CSVDLGAKFNEQFF	TGCAGCGTTGATTTGGGGGCGAAGTTCAATGAGCAGTTCTTC
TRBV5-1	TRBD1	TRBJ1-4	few	CASSILGTGDGKLFF	TGCGCCAGCAGCATACTCGGGACAGGCGACGGAAAACTGTTTTTT
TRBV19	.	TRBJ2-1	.	CASGLRDQYNEQFF	TGTGCCAGTGGCTTGCGGGACCAATACAATGAGCAGTTCTTC
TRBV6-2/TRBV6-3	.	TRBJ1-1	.	CASSYGRGTEAFF	TGTGCCAGCAGTTACGGGCGGGGAACTGAAGCTTTCTTT
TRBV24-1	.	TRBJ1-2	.	CATSDARGANYGYTF	TGTGCCACCAGTGACGCTCGAGGAGCTAACTATGGCTACACCTTC
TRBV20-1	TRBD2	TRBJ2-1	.	CSASGSGSRSYNEQFF	TGCAGTGCTAGTGGGAGCGGGAGTCGGTCCTACAATGAGCAGTTCTTC
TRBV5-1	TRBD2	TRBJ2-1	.	CASSHERGKQFF	TGCGCCAGCAGCCACGAGCGGGGGAAGCAGTTCTTC
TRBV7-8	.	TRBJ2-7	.	CASSPLGVAATYEQYF	TGTGCCAGCAGCCCCCTGGGGGTAGCGGCAACCTACGAGCAGTACTTC
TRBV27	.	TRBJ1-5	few	CASSLRGPQPQHF	TGTGCCAGCAGTTTACGGGGCCCTCAGCCCCAGCATTTT
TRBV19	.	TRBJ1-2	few	CASIPREGVSGYTF	TGTGCCAGTATTCCCCGGGAGGGTGTGAGTGGCTACACCTTC
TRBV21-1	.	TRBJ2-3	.	CASRERGTQYF	TGTGCCAGCAGAGAGAGGGGTACGCAGTATTTT
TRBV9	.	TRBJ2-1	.	CASSAGLAGVYNEQFF	TGTGCCAGCAGCGCGGGACTCGCCGGGGTGTACAATGAGCAGTTCTTC
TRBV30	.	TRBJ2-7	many	CAWSARYEQYF	TGTGCCTGGAGTGCTCGGTACGAGCAGTACTTC
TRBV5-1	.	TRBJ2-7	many	CASSLGVLYEQYF	TGCGCCAGCAGCTTGGGGGTCCTCTACGAGCAGTACTTC
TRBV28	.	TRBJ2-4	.	CASSFSGQRKNIQYF	TGTGCCAGCAGTTTTTCTGGACAGCGAAAAAACATTCAGTACTTC
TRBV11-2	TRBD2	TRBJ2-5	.	CASSLVVAGSGTQYF	TGTGCCAGCAGCTTAGTAGTAGCGGGGTCGGGGACCCAGTACTTC
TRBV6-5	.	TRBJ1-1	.	CASSGQYTEAFF	TGTGCCAGCAGTGGACAGTACACTGAAGCTTTCTTT
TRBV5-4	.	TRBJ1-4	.	CASSYGQVEKLFF	TGTGCCAGCAGCTATGGGCAGGTTGAAAAACTGTTTTTT
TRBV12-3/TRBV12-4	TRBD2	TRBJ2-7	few	CASSNISGSYEQYF	TGTGCCAGCAGTAATATTAGCGGGTCCTACGAGCAGTACTTC
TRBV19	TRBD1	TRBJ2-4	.	CASSTPGTGKNIQYF	TGTGCCAGTAGCACTCCCGGGACAGGGAAAAACATTCAGTACTTC
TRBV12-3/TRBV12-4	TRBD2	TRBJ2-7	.	CASSLRTSGGPAAYEQYF	TGTGCCAGCAGTTTAAGGACTAGCGGGGGGCCAGCAGCCTACGAGCAGTACTTC
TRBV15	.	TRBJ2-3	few	CATSRGPGTDTQYF	TGTGCCACCAGTCGGGGACCGGGGACAGATACGCAGTATTTT
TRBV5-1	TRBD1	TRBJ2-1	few	CASSPGIGTGLNEQFF	TGCGCCAGCAGCCCGGGTATTGGGACAGGGTTGAATGAGCAGTTCTTC
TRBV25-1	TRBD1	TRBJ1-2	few	CASSQGDREVDYGYTF	TGTGCCAGCAGCCAGGGAGACAGGGAAGTCGACTATGGCTACACCTTC
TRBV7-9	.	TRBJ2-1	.	CASSPGERAAYNEQFF	TGTGCCAGCAGCCCCGGGGAGAGGGCAGCCTACAATGAGCAGTTCTTC
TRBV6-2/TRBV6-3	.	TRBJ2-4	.	CASSYSDLNIQYF	TGTGCCAGCAGTTACTCGGACCTAAACATTCAGTACTTC
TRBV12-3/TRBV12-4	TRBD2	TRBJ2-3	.	CASSPLAGAYTDTQYF	TGTGCCAGCAGCCCCCTAGCGGGGGCCTACACAGATACGCAGTATTTT
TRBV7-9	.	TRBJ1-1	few	CASSLAEEGLTEAFF	TGTGCCAGCAGCTTAGCGGAGGAGGGTCTCACTGAAGCTTTCTTT
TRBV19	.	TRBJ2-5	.	CASSRPGTQKTQYF	TGTGCCAGTAGTCGACCAGGGACCCAGAAGACCCAGTACTTC
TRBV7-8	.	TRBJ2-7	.	CASSFILATSYEQYF	TGTGCCAGCAGTTTTATACTAGCAACCTCCTACGAGCAGTACTTC
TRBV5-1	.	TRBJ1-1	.	CASEAGGTGNTEAFF	TGCGCCAGCGAGGCTGGCGGGACGGGTAACACTGAAGCTTTCTTT
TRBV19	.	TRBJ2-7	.	CASSQGAEQYF	TGTGCCAGTTCTCAGGGTGCCGAGCAGTACTTC
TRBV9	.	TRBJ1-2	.	CASSPGGGNNYGYTF	TGTGCCAGCAGCCCAGGAGGGGGGAATAACTATGGCTACACCTTC
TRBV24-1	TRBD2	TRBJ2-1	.	CATTGSGGHMYEQFF	TGTGCCACCACCGGAAGCGGGGGGCATATGTATGAGCAGTTCTTC
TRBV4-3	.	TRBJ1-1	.	CASSQGSARRWDTEAFF	TGCGCCAGCAGCCAAGGATCGGCCCGAAGGTGGGACACTGAAGCTTTCTTT
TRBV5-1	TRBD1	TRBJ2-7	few	CASSLADGTGDPYEQYF	TGCGCCAGCAGCCTCGCGGATGGGACAGGGGACCCCTACGAGCAGTACTTC
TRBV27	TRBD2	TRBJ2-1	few	CASRHTSGSYDRRYNEQFF	TGTGCCAGCAGACACACTAGCGGGAGTTATGATCGGAGATACAATGAGCAGTTCTTC
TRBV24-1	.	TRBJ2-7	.	CATSVSTGWEQYF	TGTGCCACCAGTGTCTCGACAGGTTGGGAGCAGTACTTC
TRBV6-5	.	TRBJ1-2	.	CASSYSTQGGGYTF	TGTGCCAGCAGTTACTCGACACAGGGAGGAGGCTACACCTTC
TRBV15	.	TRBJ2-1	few	CATSLFGSIEQFF	TGTGCCACCAGTCTGTTCGGCTCTATTGAGCAGTTCTTC
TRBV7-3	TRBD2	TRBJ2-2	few	CASSETSGRTPGELFF	TGTGCCAGCAGCGAAACTAGCGGGAGGACCCCCGGGGAGCTGTTTTTT